The 23 T cell receptor beta chains presented below share a single source sample, sequenced in a study of cytomegalovirus exposure and HLA in healthy donors. Primers included in the PCR were 60 Vbeta and 13 Jbeta primers. Repertoires were generated with immunoSEQ multiplex PCR, while TCRdb's copy carries only in-frame clones and drops some. The table has 90,000 to 150,000 clones, about 80% seen once. The sample taken for sequencing was PBMCs. These receptors were collected from a man aged 45-65 years in good health and CMV-seropositive.

This chain links TRBV29-1 with TRBJ2-1; D is undetermined. The CDR3 loop spans 15 amino acids. In germline, CDR1 is SQVTM, CDR2 ANQGSEA. V was clipped by 2 bases and J by 4 bases, with 15 bases between them. The CDR3 DNA is TGCAGCGTTGAATACCGAACGGTGTCTTACAATGAGCAGTTCTTC. Its translation is CSVEYRTVSYNEQFF.

V is TRBV7-2 and J is TRBJ2-1; 7 bases line up with TRBD1. Germline values: CDR1 SGHTA, CDR2 FQGNSA. This CDR3 comprises 15 residues. J lost 4 bases, V lost 5 bases, and 8 bases had no gene match. The CDR3 nucleotides are TGTGCCAGCAGCCCCCGACAGGGCCATTACAATGAGCAGTTCTTC. This sequence encodes CASSPRQGHYNEQFF.

The gene calls are TRBV6-4 and TRBJ2-3; 7 nucleotides agree with TRBD1. The V segment lost 4 bases and the J segment 5 bases; nucleotides outside the gene matches: 6. Germline lookup yields CDR1 MRHNA and CDR2 SNTAGT. The length of the CDR3 is 14 residues. This CDR3 is CASSADRVGDTQYF. CDR3 nucleotides: TGTGCCAGCAGTGCTGACAGGGTTGGAGATACGCAGTATTTT.

For this clone: At one end, the junction sequence differs from germline, possibly due to a read error. The genes are TRBV9 and TRBJ2-3; 7 nucleotides align to TRBD2. The germline CDR1 and CDR2 sequences are SGDLS and YYNGEE. The CDR3 runs to 17 residues. DNA for the CDR3: TGTGCCAGCAGCGTAGGATGGCTCGGGGGGAGCATAGATACGCAGTATTTT. Protein product: CASSVGWLGGSIDTQYF.

V gene TRBV5-1 combines with J gene TRBJ2-1; 10 bases line up with TRBD2. In germline, CDR1 is SGHRS, CDR2 YFSETQ. The CDR3 is made up of 14 amino acids. V lost 5 bases and J lost 8; bases outside the gene matches: 7. The CDR3, as DNA: TGCGCCAGCAGTAGTGAGCGGGGGGGCCATGAGCAGTTCTTC. This gives the protein CASSSERGGHEQFF.

The J gene is TRBJ2-1, the V gene TRBV9; TRBD2 aligns across 10 bases. This CDR3 has 17 amino acids. V was pared by 0 bases and J by 7 bases, with 10 bases of the junction left unmatched. Germline V gene lookup returns CDR1 SGDLS and CDR2 YYNGEE. In DNA form, the CDR3 reads TGTGCCAGCAGCGTAGCCCAGGGTTGGACTAGCGGAAATGAGCAGTTCTTC. Translated: CASSVAQGWTSGNEQFF.

This clone was observed a handful of times. This chain uses TRBV5-8 with TRBJ1-5, with D unclear. V shed 2 bases and J shed 4 bases, with 10 bases lying between them. Germline lookup yields CDR1 SGHTS and CDR2 YDEGEE. The CDR3 is 14 residues long. The CDR3 spells CASSLGGNNQPQHF. CDR3 nucleotide sequence: TGTGCCAGCAGCTTAGGCGGCAATAATCAGCCCCAGCATTTT.

This rearrangement joins TRBV7-2 to TRBJ2-3; no firm D call. CDR1 SGHTA and CDR2 FQGNSA come from the germline V gene. The germline V and J ends were trimmed by 4 bases and 2 bases, with 10 bases remaining between them. This CDR3 contains 14 residues. CDR3: CASSSSGTTDTQYF. CDR3 sequence (DNA): TGTGCCAGCAGCTCCTCAGGTACCACAGATACGCAGTATTTT.

This clone was counted a few times. The rearrangement uses TRBV27 and TRBJ1-2; the match to TRBD1 covers 11 bases. The CDR3 consists of 18 residues. V dropped 6 bases and J dropped 3; count of bases not matched to a gene: 15. CDR1 and CDR2 from the germline V gene are MNHEY and SMNVEV (reference sequence). CDR3 sequence reads: CASSRFGTGGRGDYGYTF. CDR3 nucleotide sequence: TGTGCCAGCAGCCGTTTCGGGACAGGGGGTCGCGGAGACTATGGCTACACCTTC.

The chain is built from TRBV4-1 and TRBJ2-3; 8 nucleotides line up with TRBD2. Germline loops: CDR1 MGHRA, CDR2 YSYEKL. This CDR3 is built from 16 residues. V lost 0 bases to trimming and J lost 5 bases; unmatched junction nucleotides: 7. CDR3 sequence: CASSQDHGGGGDTQYF. In nucleotides, the CDR3 is TGCGCCAGCAGCCAAGATCACGGGGGGGGAGGAGATACGCAGTATTTT.

The rearrangement uses TRBV29-1 and TRBJ2-2, with 7 bases matching TRBD1. This CDR3 contains 14 residues. V was clipped by 6 bases and J by 0 bases; unmatched bases: 4. CDR1 SQVTM and CDR2 ANQGSEA come from the germline V gene. CDR3 sequence reads: CSVRQGTNTGELFF. Written as DNA, the CDR3 is TGCAGCGTCAGACAGGGTACGAACACCGGGGAGCTGTTTTTT.

This clone was counted ten times or more. The gene calls are TRBV4-1 and TRBJ2-1; 10 bases fit TRBD1. This CDR3 is built from 14 residues. The germline V gene has CDR1 MGHRA and CDR2 YSYEKL. Losses at the gene ends were 2 bases for V and 7 bases for J; bases not matched to a gene: 2. The CDR3 loop reads CASSQMGQGNEQFF. In nucleotides, the CDR3 is TGCGCCAGCAGCCAAATGGGACAGGGGAATGAGCAGTTCTTC.

The chain joins TRBV29-1 to TRBJ2-5, with D possibly being TRBD1 (7 bases). Trimming pared 4 bases from V and 2 bases from J, leaving 11 bases between. Per germline, CDR1 SQVTM and CDR2 ANQGSEA. This CDR3 comprises 13 residues. CDR3 residues: CSVGRDRQETQYF. The CDR3 DNA follows: TGCAGCGTTGGGAGGGACAGACAAGAGACCCAGTACTTC.

The V gene is TRBV11-2, the J gene TRBJ1-5, with D unresolved. The CDR3 is 14 residues long. Germline V lookup: CDR1 SGHAT, CDR2 FQNNGV. The germline V and J ends were trimmed by 0 bases and 6 bases, with 9 bases remaining between them. The CDR3 loop is CASSLDSPRQPQHF. The CDR3 DNA sequence: TGTGCCAGCAGCTTAGATTCCCCCCGTCAGCCCCAGCATTTT.

For the CDR3, the DNA is TGTGCCAGCAGTCTACAGGGGTACAGATGGTCACCCCTCCACTTT. Its protein product is CASSLQGYRWSPLHF. V is TRBV6-5 and J is TRBJ1-6; 7 nucleotides align to TRBD1. This CDR3 has 15 residues. V lost 5 bases, J lost 10 bases, and 11 bases stayed unmatched. CDR1 and CDR2 (germline): MNHEY, SVGAGI.

This clone was counted a few times. V usage is TRBV25-1 and J usage is TRBJ2-7; tentatively, D is TRBD1 (5 bases). Germline assignment: CDR1 MGHDK and CDR2 SYGVNS. Between the trimmed V and J ends, which lost 8 bases and 4 bases, there was a span of 9 bases. The CDR3 runs 11 residues. Written as DNA, the CDR3 is TGTGCCAGCGGAAGGGGATACGAGCAGTACTTC. Translated, it gives CASGRGYEQYF.

The chain couples TRBV27 to TRBJ2-4; D is possibly TRBD2 (5 bases). This CDR3 has 14 amino acids. In germline, CDR1 is MNHEY, CDR2 SMNVEV (reference sequence). The ends were cut back, 4 bases at V and 6 bases at J, with 13 bases in the middle. Here the CDR3 reads CASSYDYRGNIQYF. The CDR3 bases are TGTGCCAGCAGTTACGACTATCGGGGAAACATTCAGTACTTC.

The chain combines TRBV19 with TRBJ1-1; D ambiguous. There are 15 residues in the CDR3. Trimming stripped 10 bases from V and 1 base from J, with 19 bases between. In germline, CDR1 is LNHDA, CDR2 SQIVND (reference sequence). The chain's CDR3 is CATNPPGAANTEAFF. The CDR3 DNA sequence: TGTGCCACTAACCCCCCTGGCGCGGCGAACACTGAAGCTTTCTTT. Supplemented by reference TRBV19 and TRBJ1-1, the full variable domain reads DGGITQSPKYLFRKEGQNVTLSCEQNLNHDAMYWYRQDPGQGLRLIYYSQIVNDFQKGDIAEGYSVSREKKESFPLTVTSAQKNPTAFYLCATNPPGAANTEAFFGQGTRLTVV.

V is TRBV9 and J is TRBJ2-1; 14 nucleotides match TRBD2. Per the germline V gene, CDR1 is SGDLS and CDR2 is YYNGEE. The CDR3 extends over 14 amino acids. V lost 3 bases and J lost 13; bases outside the gene matches: 6. CDR3 residues: CASSDTGTSGSQFF. DNA for the CDR3: TGTGCCAGCAGCGACACCGGGACTAGCGGGAGTCAGTTCTTC.

V usage is TRBV6-6 and J usage is TRBJ1-2, with TRBD1 identical over 9 bases. This CDR3 has 15 residues. Germline values: CDR1 MNHNY, CDR2 SVGAGI (reference sequence). J gave up 7 bases and V 5 bases, and 11 bases lay outside the gene matches. The CDR3 nucleotides are TGTGCCAGCAGTCCTCGGACAGGGGCAATGGCTGGCTACACCTTC. It codes for CASSPRTGAMAGYTF.

The V and J genes are TRBV2 and TRBJ1-1; TRBD1 matches at 9 bases. Per germline, CDR1 SNHLY and CDR2 FYNNEI. J was trimmed by 4 bases and V by 4 bases; bases with no gene match: 1. The CDR3 runs to 13 residues. The CDR3 DNA is TGTGCCAGCAGTGGGACAGGGGTCACTGAAGCTTTCTTT. Translated: CASSGTGVTEAFF.

The chain links TRBV19 to TRBJ2-2, with 8 bases that match TRBD1. The trim removed 10 bases at V and 6 bases at J, leaving 10 bases unmatched. The CDR3 has 14 amino acids. The germline CDR1 and CDR2 sequences are LNHDA and SQIVND (reference sequence). As DNA, the CDR3 is TGTGCCACAAGACAGGGGCGAACAGCCGGGGAGCTGTTTTTT. Its protein product is CATRQGRTAGELFF.

Ten or more counts support this clone. The chain links TRBV2 to TRBJ2-6, with 7 positions matching TRBD1. There are 17 residues in the CDR3. The germline V gene has CDR1 SNHLY and CDR2 FYNNEI. With 7 bases clipped from V and 0 bases from J, the junction kept 9 bases outside the gene matches. The CDR3 spells CASIWQGEISGANVLTF. As DNA, the CDR3 is TGTGCCAGCATTTGGCAGGGGGAGATCTCTGGGGCCAACGTCCTGACTTTC.